What follows describes a single TCR beta chain. Original data processing: Reference gene primer amplification gave estimated nucleated cell counts. Generated by immunoSEQ multiplex PCR, the TCRdb table keeps only in-frame clones and is missing some. D and trimming were read from the DNA, whereas the V and J calls and clone size are those reported in that table. This table holds approximately 45,000 clones, 85% to 90% found once. The data were obtained in a study of blood T cell repertoires in COVID-19. At the level of the study: Whether acute or convalescent, the COVID-19 samples came from the United States, Italy and Spain. In each case, the material was cDNA or gDNA derived from T cells, B-cell-depleted T cells, or PBMCs.

The CDR3 contains 12 residues. CDR1 MDHEN and CDR2 SYDVKM come from the germline V gene. The ends were cut back, 5 bases at V and 8 bases at J, with 12 bases in the middle. The source is a man aged 35 to 55 with COVID-19, enrolled during active disease. This chain uses TRBV28 with TRBJ1-1; D gene unclear. Sequenced input: peripheral blood. CDR3 sequence reads: CASSLSTGEAFF. Written as DNA, the CDR3 is TGTGCCAGCAGTCTTAGCACCGGCGAAGCTTTCTTT.